This T cell receptor (beta chain) was recovered during a study of blood T cell repertoires in COVID-19 (dated by TCRdb to about 2020). With regard to the full study: Collaborator samples came from the United States, Italy and Spain and covered acute and convalescent phases of COVID-19. Deeply sampled blood TCRbeta repertoires from subjects exposed to, actively infected with, or recovered from COVID-19 were included in the dataset. A de-identified subject ID, COVID-19 status, age in years and sex were almost always included in the sample metadata. The samples were drawn from the first 160 participants of the ongoing ImmuneRACE study and from more than 1,000 subjects provided by 6 global collaborators. HLA class I and class II types, where available, came from metadata supplied by the sample provider rather than from assay-based typing. The repertoires were made available in a free public database intended to serve as a resource for research on the immune response to SARS-CoV-2. The material from the prospective study consisted of cDNA or gDNA derived from T cells, B-cell-depleted T cells, or PBMCs.

Points on this clone: It lacks a known antigen. There are no base qualities to consult, and no much larger clone falls within one base.

The collaborating institutions used their own protocols to collect whole blood in K2EDTA tubes. Collaborator samples were shipped for TCRbeta analysis as frozen whole blood, isolated PBMCs, or DNA extracted from either sample type. The immunoSEQ Assay, a bias-controlled multiplex PCR, was used to amplify TCRbeta CDR3 regions from genomic DNA. As for the original processing: The number of nucleated cells in each sample was estimated by amplification of reference gene primers within the assay. To quantify the absolute abundance of each unique TCRbeta CDR3 rearrangement, sequence reads were collapsed and filtered. For each sample, productive Simpson clonality was calculated as the square root of Simpson's diversity index across productive rearrangements. TCRdb stores this immuneACCESS table with in-frame sequences only. Part of the clones is absent; in the studies checked, under half of the shortfall reflects unresolved V genes, and no reason is known for the rest. V and J calls and clone size are copied from that table; D and trimming were computed from the DNA. The sample table shows about 54,000 clones, and roughly 85% are seen once. The leading ten clones occupy approximately 12% of the sample.

What the work shows at the level of the full study, not this receptor alone: The amount of clinical and demographic metadata varied by source and participant and was provided uncurated.

Trimming accounts for 0 bases at V and 7 bases at J, while the number of junction bases matched to no gene is 7. The CDR1 and CDR2 encoded by the germline V gene are SGDLS and YYNGEE. The CDR3, from cysteine to phenylalanine, totals 16 residues. Only the CDR3 part of the read is kept: 48 bases, read in frame from the first base. The chain was built from TRBV9 and TRBJ2-2; 9 central bases correspond to TRBD2. Sequenced: peripheral blood. The clonotype was recovered from a human donor in a cohort sampled during active COVID-19. The bases are TGTGCCAGCAGCGTAGAGGGACTAGCTTTCGGCGGGGAGCTGTTTTTT. Translation gives CASSVEGLAFGGELFF.